The clone carrying this T cell receptor beta chain was recorded many times. Time point here: sample taken at primary tumor resection. The authors sequenced whole RNA from tumor, nontumor lung or frozen PBMC without sorting. V was clipped by 2 bases and J by 2 bases, with 10 bases between them. From germline, CDR1 is SGHDT and CDR2 YYEEEE. The CDR3 has 15 residues. TCRdb reprocessed the 5' RACE reads via MiXCR and lists one record per CDR3 protein. This table has 23,000 or so distinct CDR3 sequences, about 4.7% appearing once. This record comes from a study of spatial heterogeneity in lung cancer. This chain joins TRBV5-6 and TRBJ2-2; D is perhaps TRBD2 (6 bases). The sample here was PBMCs, taken at surgery. This TCR derives from a male donor with early-stage non-small cell lung cancer. The CDR3 DNA sequence: TGTGCCAGCAGCTTACGGGGGTTTAACACCGGGGAGCTGTTTTTT. This codes for CASSLRGFNTGELFF.